Ten or more counts support the clone carrying this TCR beta chain. Its specificity is not known. Trimming removed 8 bases from V and 7 bases from J, with 20 bases in between. The CDR3 has 15 amino acids. The germline V gene has CDR1 LNHNV and CDR2 YYDKDF (reference sequence). Unique molecular identifiers were used to barcode this TCRbeta library. TCRdb fed the PCR reads into MiXCR, producing one record per CDR3 protein. Found here are 450,000 to 600,000 distinct CDR3 sequences, 10% of them singletons; the top ten hold roughly 2.1%. This sample stems from a study of T-cell reconstitution after alpha-beta-depleted transplantation in children. Study-wide results and limits: T-cell numbers and diversity one year post-transplant derived largely from freshly generated T cells.

V and J are TRBV15 and TRBJ2-2; D is perhaps TRBD2 (5 bases). Sequences were derived from PBMCs, sampled before TCRalphabeta/CD19-depleted stem cell transplant. The clonotype originates from a child younger than 10 with inherited bone marrow failure, due to receive a stem cell transplant. The CDR3 nucleotides read TGTGCCACCCTCGACCGTCGGCTTCGGGGCGGGGAGCTGTTTTTT. It translates to CATLDRRLRGGELFF.